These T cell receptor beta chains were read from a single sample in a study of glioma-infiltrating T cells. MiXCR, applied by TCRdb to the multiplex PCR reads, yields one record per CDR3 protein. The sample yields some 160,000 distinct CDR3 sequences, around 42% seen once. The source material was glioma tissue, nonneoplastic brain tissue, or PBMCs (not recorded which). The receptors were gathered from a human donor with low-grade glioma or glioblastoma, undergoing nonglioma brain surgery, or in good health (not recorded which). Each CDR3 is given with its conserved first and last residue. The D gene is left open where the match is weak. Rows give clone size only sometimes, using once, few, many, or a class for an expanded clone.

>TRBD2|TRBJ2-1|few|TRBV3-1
CASSQERPGLAGPFYEQFF
TGTGCCAGCAGCCAAGAAAGACCGGGACTAGCGGGTCCATTCTATGAGCAGTTCTTC
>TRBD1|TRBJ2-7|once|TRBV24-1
CATSRTGVKEQYF
TGTGCCACCAGCCGGACAGGGGTGAAGGAGCAGTACTTC
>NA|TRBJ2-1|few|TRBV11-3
CASSLDQRGEQFF
TGTGCCAGCAGCTTAGATCAACGGGGTGAGCAGTTCTTC
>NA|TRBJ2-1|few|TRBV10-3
CAISERARNEQFF
TGTGCCATCAGTGAGCGGGCCAGGAATGAGCAGTTCTTC
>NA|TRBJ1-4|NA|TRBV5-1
CASSFVGQMGEKLFF
TGCGCCAGCAGCTTCGTGGGGCAGATGGGTGAAAAACTGTTTTTT
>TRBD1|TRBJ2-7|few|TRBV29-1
CSVRTGDLYEQYF
TGCAGCGTAAGGACAGGGGACCTCTACGAGCAGTACTTC
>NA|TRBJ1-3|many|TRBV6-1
CASSEWRFWDTIYF
TGTGCCAGCAGTGAATGGAGGTTCTGGGACACCATATATTTT
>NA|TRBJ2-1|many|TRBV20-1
CSARARTIPNEQFF
TGCAGTGCTAGAGCCCGTACTATTCCTAATGAGCAGTTCTTC
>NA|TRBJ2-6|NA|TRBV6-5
CASRKWTVANVLTF
TGTGCCAGCCGCAAGTGGACTGTGGCCAACGTCCTGACTTTC
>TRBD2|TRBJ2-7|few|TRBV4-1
CASSPEGSGTYEQYF
TGCGCCAGCAGCCCAGAGGGGAGCGGGACTTACGAGCAGTACTTC
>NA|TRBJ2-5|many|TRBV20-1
CSAPGPPTQETQYF
TGCAGCGCTCCGGGCCCCCCGACTCAAGAGACCCAGTACTTC
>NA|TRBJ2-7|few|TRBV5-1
CASSRTRGTLYEQYF
TGCGCCAGCAGCCGGACAAGGGGAACTCTCTACGAGCAGTACTTC
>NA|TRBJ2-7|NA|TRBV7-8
CASSLFWANPYEQYF
TGTGCCAGCAGCCTGTTCTGGGCTAATCCGTACGAGCAGTACTTC
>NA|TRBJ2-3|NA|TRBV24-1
CATSDIREVSTDTQYF
TGTGCCACCAGTGACATCCGAGAGGTTAGCACAGATACGCAGTATTTT
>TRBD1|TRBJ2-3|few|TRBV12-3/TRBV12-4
CASSPGQITDTQYF
TGTGCCAGCAGCCCGGGACAGATCACAGATACGCAGTATTTT
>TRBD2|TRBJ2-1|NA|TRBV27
CASSLVASGEQFF
TGTGCCAGCAGCTTGGTTGCTAGCGGTGAGCAGTTCTTC
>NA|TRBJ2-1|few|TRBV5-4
CASSLPLRGTNEQFF
TGTGCCAGCAGCTTGCCCTTGAGGGGAACCAATGAGCAGTTCTTC
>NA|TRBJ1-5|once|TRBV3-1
CASSQEFSQGNQPQHF
TGTGCCAGCAGCCAAGAATTCAGCCAGGGTAATCAGCCCCAGCATTTT
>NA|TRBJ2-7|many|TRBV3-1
CASSPHTSSYEQYF
TGTGCCAGCAGCCCCCACACCAGCTCCTACGAGCAGTACTTC
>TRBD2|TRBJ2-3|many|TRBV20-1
CSATSGGRTDTQYF
TGCAGTGCTACTAGCGGGGGCCGCACAGATACGCAGTATTTT
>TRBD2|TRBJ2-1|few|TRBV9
CASSVGTRDNEQFF
TGTGCCAGCAGCGTCGGGACTAGAGACAATGAGCAGTTCTTC
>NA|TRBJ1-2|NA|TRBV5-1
CASSLKADTIINYGYTF
TGCGCCAGCAGCTTGAAGGCGGATACGATAATTAACTATGGCTACACCTTC
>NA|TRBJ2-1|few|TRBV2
CASSEAGRSPYDEQFF
TGTGCCAGCAGTGAAGCCGGGCGAAGTCCTTACGATGAGCAGTTCTTC
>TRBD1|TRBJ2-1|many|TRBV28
CASSSYRGSSYNEQFF
TGTGCCAGCAGCTCCTACAGGGGCTCCTCCTACAATGAGCAGTTCTTC
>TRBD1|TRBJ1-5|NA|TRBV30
CALSSGTGNQPQHF
TGTGCCTTGAGCTCCGGGACAGGGAATCAGCCCCAGCATTTT
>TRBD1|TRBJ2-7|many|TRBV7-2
CASSIRTGGYEQYF
TGTGCCAGCAGCATCCGGACAGGGGGCTACGAGCAGTACTTC
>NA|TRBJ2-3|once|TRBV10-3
CAISGVGSGTTPDTKYF
NA
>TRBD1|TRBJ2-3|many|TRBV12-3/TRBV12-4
CASSNRDRGFDTQYF
TGTGCCAGCAGTAACCGGGACAGGGGGTTCGATACGCAGTATTTT
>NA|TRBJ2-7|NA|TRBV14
CASSGLAYEQYF
TGTGCCAGCAGCGGGCTAGCCTACGAGCAGTACTTC
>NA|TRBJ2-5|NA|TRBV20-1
CSARDKAGYQDTQYF
TGCAGTGCTAGAGATAAGGCCGGGTACCAAGATACCCAGTACTTC
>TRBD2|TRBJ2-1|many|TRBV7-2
CASSVESGRASYNEQFF
TGTGCCAGCAGCGTAGAGAGCGGGAGGGCATCCTACAATGAGCAGTTCTTC
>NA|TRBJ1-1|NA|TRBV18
CASSLAGDGTTEAFF
TGTGCCAGCTCGCTAGCAGGCGACGGAACCACTGAAGCTTTCTTT
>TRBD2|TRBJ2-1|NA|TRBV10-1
CASSVSGVYNEQFF
TGCGCCAGCAGTGTCAGCGGGGTATACAATGAGCAGTTCTTC
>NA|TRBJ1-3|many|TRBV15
CATSNASTGNTIYF
TGTGCCACCAGCAACGCCTCTACCGGAAACACCATATATTTT
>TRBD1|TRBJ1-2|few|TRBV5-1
CASSLADRGSANYGYTF
TGCGCCAGCAGCTTGGCCGACAGGGGGTCAGCTAACTATGGCTACACCTTC
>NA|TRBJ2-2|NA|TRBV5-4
CASSLASQGTGELFF
TGTGCCAGCAGCTTGGCTTCCCAGGGGACCGGGGAGCTGTTTTTT
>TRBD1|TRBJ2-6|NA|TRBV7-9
CASSLGAGGDAGANVLTF
TGTGCCAGCAGCTTAGGGGCAGGGGGTGATGCTGGGGCCAACGTCCTGACTTTC
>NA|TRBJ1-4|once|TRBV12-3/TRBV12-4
CASSLSGLAEKLFF
TGTGCCAGCAGTTTATCCGGGTTGGCAGAAAAACTGTTTTTT
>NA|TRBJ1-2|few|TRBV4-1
CASSQDRGSQPYGYTF
TGCGCCAGCAGCCAAGATCGGGGGAGTCAGCCCTATGGCTACACCTTC
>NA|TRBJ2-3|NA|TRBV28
CASITSDTQYF
TGTGCCAGCATTACTTCAGATACGCAGTATTTT
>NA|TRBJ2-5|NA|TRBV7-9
CASSLVVLGGQETKYF
TGTGCCAGCAGCTTAGTAGTACTAGGCGGCCAAGAGACCAAGTACTTC